This is a list of T cell receptor beta chains from one sample in a study of OX40 agonist ivuxolimab in advanced cancers. Here immunoSEQ multiplex PCR was the method, and the copy in TCRdb shows in-frame clones only, minus some. The table includes about 82,000 clones, about 91% detected once. The material sequenced was CD4+ or CD8+ T cells sorted from blood, taken in a trial of the OX40 agonist ivuxolimab. Receptors originate from an adult with an advanced solid tumor such as melanoma, head and neck, liver or kidney cancer. Both conserved end residues are part of each CDR3. The D gene is left open where the match is weak. Clone size is shown for a subset of rows, as once, few, many or a class of expanded clone.

j_call v_call clone_size d_call cdr3_nt cdr3_aa
TRBJ1-1 TRBV5-8 - - TGTGCCAGCCCAGCCCCACGGGGGGAGAGCACTGAAGCTTTCTTT CASPAPRGESTEAFF
TRBJ2-5 TRBV18 once - TGTGCCAGCTCACCAGACAGGCAAGAGACCCAGTACTTC CASSPDRQETQYF
TRBJ2-1 TRBV13 - - TGTGCCAGCAGCCCACCGGGGATCCGTGAGCAGTTCTTC CASSPPGIREQFF
TRBJ2-1 TRBV5-4 - - TGTGCCAGCAGCTTTGAGCGGATGAGCTCCTACAATGAGCAGTTCTTC CASSFERMSSYNEQFF
TRBJ1-1 TRBV28 - - TGTGCCAGCAGGCCTGAGGTGGGTGAAGCTTTCTTT CASRPEVGEAFF
TRBJ2-5 TRBV19 - - TGTGCCAGTAGTATCGCCTCCTCAAGGGTGACCCAGTACTTC CASSIASSRVTQYF
TRBJ2-5 TRBV18 once - TGTGCCAGCTCACCACCCAATCGAGAGACCCAGTACTTC CASSPPNRETQYF
TRBJ2-7 TRBV27 - TRBD1 TGTGCCAGCAGTTTATATCCCCCGCCGGGACAGGGGAGCTACGAGCAGTACTTC CASSLYPPPGQGSYEQYF
TRBJ2-2 TRBV5-1 - - TGCGCCAGCAGCCAGGACTGGAACACCGGGGAGCTGTTTTTT CASSQDWNTGELFF
TRBJ1-2 TRBV28 - - TGTGCCAGCAGTTTCATTGGTAGGGGGAATGGCTACACCTTC CASSFIGRGNGYTF
TRBJ2-5 TRBV9 - - TGTGCCAGCAGCCTTGGCGGAAAAGAGACCCAGTACTTC CASSLGGKETQYF